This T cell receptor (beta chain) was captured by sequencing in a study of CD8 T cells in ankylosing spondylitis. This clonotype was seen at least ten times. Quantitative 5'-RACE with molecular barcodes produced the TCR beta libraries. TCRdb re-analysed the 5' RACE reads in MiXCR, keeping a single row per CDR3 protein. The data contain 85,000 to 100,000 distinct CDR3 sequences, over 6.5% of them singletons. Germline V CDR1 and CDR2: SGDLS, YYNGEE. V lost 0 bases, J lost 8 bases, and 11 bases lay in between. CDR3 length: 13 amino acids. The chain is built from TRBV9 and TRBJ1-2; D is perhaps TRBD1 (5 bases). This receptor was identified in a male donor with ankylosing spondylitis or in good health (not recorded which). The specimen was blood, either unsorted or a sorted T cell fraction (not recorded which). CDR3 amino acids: CASSVGSGDGYTF. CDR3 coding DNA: TGTGCCAGCAGCGTAGGATCCGGGGACGGCTACACCTTC. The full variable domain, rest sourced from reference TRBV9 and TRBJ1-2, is DSGVTQTPKHLITATGQRVTLRCSPRSGDLSVYWYQQSLDQGLQFLIQYYNGEERAKGNILERFSAQQFPDLHSELNLSSLELGDSALYFCASSVGSGDGYTFGSGTRLTVV.